This passage covers 8 T cell receptor beta chains from one sample sequenced in a study of Ad26.COV2.S vaccination and SARS-CoV-2 variants. The treatment here: roughly 20 received Ad26.COV2.S at low or high dose, single or two shots; about 5 received placebo; per-sample allocation not given. Day 63 after the first vaccine or placebo injection was the time point for sampling. Profiled with immunoSEQ multiplex PCR; TCRdb holds only in-frame clones, not every one. The sample lists a few hundred thousand clones; over 75% were seen once. Sequencing was performed on peripheral blood, taken in a trial of Ad26.COV2.S vaccine versus placebo. The source is a person between 18 and 60 years old who received the Ad26.COV2.S COVID-19 vaccine or a placebo.

V gene TRBV11-2 combines with J gene TRBJ2-3, with 7 positions matching TRBD1. The germline V gene has CDR1 SGHAT and CDR2 FQNNGV. Trimming took 2 bases from V and 1 from J; bases not matched to a gene: 15. This CDR3 has 19 residues. CDR3 loop: CASSLFRWGQPKGTDTQYF. The CDR3 DNA sequence: TGTGCCAGCAGCTTATTCCGCTGGGGACAGCCTAAAGGCACAGATACGCAGTATTTT.

This chain connects TRBV9 to TRBJ2-1; possibly TRBD2 for D (5 bases). Germline V lookup: CDR1 SGDLS, CDR2 YYNGEE. This CDR3 region has 16 residues. The V gene lost 3 bases and the J gene lost 6 bases, with 19 bases spanning the gap. The CDR3 DNA follows: TGTGCCAGCAGCGGGGAGAGGGTGTCTTGGGCCAATGAGCAGTTCTTC. The encoded protein is CASSGERVSWANEQFF.

The chain uses TRBV30 and TRBJ1-4; D remains ambiguous. This CDR3 has 13 amino acids. Germline V lookup: CDR1 GTSNPN, CDR2 SVGIG (reference sequence). Trimming shortened V by 3 bases and J by 5 bases, and 10 bases separated the two germline ends. DNA of the CDR3: TGTGCCTGGAGCCGACAACAAAATGAAAAACTGTTTTTT. It codes for CAWSRQQNEKLFF.

The genes are TRBV4-2 and TRBJ2-3; D is ambiguous. V lost 0 bases to trimming and J lost 7 bases, with 14 bases between them. CDR3 length equals 15 residues. CDR1 is LGHNA and CDR2 is YNFKEQ in the germline V gene. The CDR3: CASSQDEGPIYTQYF. The CDR3 DNA follows: TGTGCCAGCAGCCAAGATGAAGGTCCCATTTATACGCAGTATTTT.

The CDR3 is CASSPPLAGVNIQYF. CDR3 bases: TGTGCCAGCAGCCCTCCACTAGCGGGGGTAAACATTCAGTACTTC. The chain uses TRBV7-2 and TRBJ2-4; TRBD2 matches at 11 bases. The CDR3 runs to 15 residues. V trimming: 5 bases; J trimming: 6 bases; junction bases outside the gene matches: 6. Per germline, CDR1 SGHTA and CDR2 FQGNSA.

The chain recombines TRBV6-6 with TRBJ1-3; D uncertain. CDR1 and CDR2 from the germline V gene are MNHNY and SVGAGI (reference sequence). Trimming removed 5 bases from V and 0 bases from J, with 14 bases in between. CDR3 size: 16 residues. DNA of the CDR3: TGTGCCAGCAGTGTTCGGACGTCCTCCTCTGGAAACACCATATATTTT. It codes for CASSVRTSSSGNTIYF.

This chain uses TRBV6-2 or TRBV6-3 with TRBJ2-1; 12 bases map to TRBD2. Germline CDR1 is MNHEY and CDR2 is SVGEGT. This CDR3 region has 18 residues. V shed 0 bases, J shed 0 bases, and the junction held 3 bases outside the gene matches. This CDR3 reads CASSYSVTSGSSYNEQFF. In DNA, the CDR3 is TGTGCCAGCAGTTACTCCGTGACTAGCGGGAGCTCCTACAATGAGCAGTTCTTC.

This chain connects TRBV6-6 to TRBJ1-6; D remains unclear. The CDR3 sequence is 14 residues long. Germline CDR1 and CDR2: MNHNY and SVGAGI (reference sequence). V was cut by 6 bases and J by 4 bases, with 10 bases left in between. The CDR3 reads CASRKGAYNSPLHF. CDR3 in DNA: TGTGCCAGCAGAAAAGGTGCTTATAATTCACCCCTCCACTTT.